The 14 T cell receptor beta chains given below trace back to one sample, sequenced in a study of beta chain features in type 1 diabetes. Since all of the isolated RNA was reverse transcribed, expressed TCRB transcripts were what got sequenced. Assay: immunoSEQ multiplex PCR; the TCRdb copy retains only in-frame clones and omits some. The sample holds a few hundred thousand clones; around 19% are singletons and the top ten take under 0.05%. Sequencing was done on a sample of naive CD4+ T cells from blood. Receptors were obtained from a woman in her late teens or twenties in good health.

This clone turned up a few times. This chain joins TRBV7-9 and TRBJ2-7; a weak D match, TRBD2 (7 bases). V gave up 2 bases and J gave up 2 bases, with 22 bases separating them. This CDR3 has 18 residues. The germline V gene encodes CDR1 SEHNR and CDR2 FQNEAQ (reference sequence). CDR3 loop: CASSLIEGRGARAYEQYF. CDR3 bases: TGTGCCAGCAGCTTAATAGAGGGCCGGGGGGCGCGGGCCTACGAGCAGTACTTC.

This clone has a handful of counts. This chain joins TRBV9 and TRBJ2-3, with 8 positions matching TRBD2. This CDR3 spans 16 amino acids. V dropped 1 base and J dropped 0; count of bases not matched to a gene: 4. In germline, CDR1 is SGDLS, CDR2 YYNGEE. Written as DNA, the CDR3 is TGTGCCAGCAGCGTAATGACTAGCGTTAGCACAGATACGCAGTATTTT. This encodes CASSVMTSVSTDTQYF.

This rearrangement joins TRBV19 to TRBJ2-5, with D hard to call. The germline V and J ends were trimmed by 8 bases and 4 bases, with 8 bases remaining between them. Germline V gene sequence: CDR1 LNHDA, CDR2 SQIVND (reference sequence). The CDR3 runs 11 residues. CDR3 bases: TGTGCCAGTGGTCATAGAGAGACCCAGTACTTC. Translating gives CASGHRETQYF.

The V and J genes are TRBV5-1 and TRBJ2-1; TRBD2 matches at 8 bases. The germline V gene has CDR1 SGHRS and CDR2 YFSETQ. V shed 3 bases and J 7 bases; nucleotides not matched to a gene: 9. The CDR3 covers 15 residues. The CDR3 protein is CASSWGRTSYNEQFF. In DNA form, the CDR3 reads TGCGCCAGCAGCTGGGGGCGGACTAGCTATAATGAGCAGTTCTTC. The entire variable domain, with the rest obtained from reference TRBV5-1 and TRBJ2-1, is as follows: KAGVTQTPRYLIKTRGQQVTLSCSPISGHRSVSWYQQTPGQGLQFLFEYFSETQRNKGNFPGRFSGRQFSNSRSEMNVSTLELGDSALYLCASSWGRTSYNEQFFGPGTRLTVL.

The chain joins TRBV6-5 to TRBJ2-5, with D tentatively TRBD2 (5 bases). V was pared by 5 bases and J by 5 bases, with 6 bases between. This CDR3 has 11 amino acids. Germline V CDR1 and CDR2: MNHEY, SVGAGI. As DNA, the CDR3 is TGTGCCAGCAGTCGCGGGGAGACCCAGTACTTC. It yields the protein CASSRGETQYF.

This clone was seen only a few times. This sequence joins TRBV18 and TRBJ1-1, with 7 nucleotides matching TRBD1. V lost 3 bases, J lost 0 bases, and 10 bases stayed unmatched. The germline V gene has CDR1 KGHSH and CDR2 LQKENI. This CDR3 comprises 17 residues. The CDR3 DNA follows: TGTGCCAGCTCACCGTGGGACAGATCAGGCTTGAACACTGAAGCTTTCTTT. Its protein is CASSPWDRSGLNTEAFF.

This clone appeared a few times. This chain links TRBV25-1 with TRBJ2-1; unclear D gene. V was trimmed by 1 base and J by 2 bases, leaving 6 bases between them. This CDR3 comprises 14 residues. The germline CDR1 and CDR2 sequences are MGHDK and SYGVNS. As DNA, the CDR3 is TGTGCCAGCAGTGAATGGAGTCCCTACAATGAGCAGTTCTTC. As protein: CASSEWSPYNEQFF.

This chain uses TRBV7-9 with TRBJ2-7, with a tentative D call TRBD1 (5 bases). V lost 1 base to trimming and J lost 0 bases, with 10 bases between them. CDR1 is SEHNR, CDR2 FQNEAQ, per germline (reference sequence). The CDR3 has 15 amino acids. The DNA of the CDR3 is TGTGCCAGCAGCTTAGGGGGCACCAACTCCTACGAGCAGTACTTC. It codes for CASSLGGTNSYEQYF.

This clone was detected only a few times. The V and J genes are TRBV9 and TRBJ1-2; 7 bases map to TRBD1. Germline CDR1 SGDLS, CDR2 YYNGEE. The CDR3 has 15 residues. Unmatched junction bases numbered 7, after V lost 0 bases and J lost 5 bases. The CDR3, as DNA: TGTGCCAGCAGCGTAGATCCGACAGGGTTTTATGGCTACACCTTC. It codes for CASSVDPTGFYGYTF.

V gene TRBV5-1 combines with J gene TRBJ2-3; 11 nucleotides agree with TRBD2. J lost 2 bases, V lost 4 bases, and 6 bases had no gene match. Germline V gene sequence: CDR1 SGHRS, CDR2 YFSETQ. This CDR3 spans 16 amino acids. This chain's CDR3 is CASSPAGLADTDTQYF. Written as DNA, the CDR3 is TGCGCCAGCAGCCCTGCGGGACTAGCGGACACAGATACGCAGTATTTT.

This clone was seen a handful of times. The gene calls are TRBV5-1 and TRBJ1-1; the D gene is possibly TRBD1 (6 bases). The V gene lost 5 bases and the J gene lost 2 bases, with 13 bases spanning the gap. This CDR3 has 14 residues. Germline CDR1 is SGHRS and CDR2 is YFSETQ. The CDR3 reads CASRQQGPNTEAFF. Written as DNA, the CDR3 is TGCGCCAGCAGACAACAGGGCCCCAACACTGAAGCTTTCTTT.

This chain uses TRBV6-1 with TRBJ2-5; TRBD2 might be the D (5 bases). The V end was cut by 11 bases, the J end by 5 bases, with 15 bases between. This CDR3 is 12 amino acids long. Per the germline V gene, CDR1 is MNHNS and CDR2 is SASEGT. The CDR3 spells CASAHRGETQYF. For the CDR3, the DNA is TGTGCCTCCGCACACCGAGGGGAGACCCAGTACTTC.

This clone appeared a few times. The V and J genes are TRBV7-2 and TRBJ2-1; weak D call: TRBD2 (7 bases). The CDR3 length is 14 residues. The V and J ends lost 4 bases and 9 bases respectively, with 16 bases between them. CDR1 is SGHTA, CDR2 FQGNSA, per germline. The CDR3 protein is CASSSGGPRGEQFF. CDR3 in DNA: TGTGCCAGCAGCTCCGGGGGGCCGAGGGGTGAGCAGTTCTTC.

The genes are TRBV14 and TRBJ1-1, with TRBD1 matching over 9 bases. There are 16 residues in the CDR3. Germline trimming cut 1 base from V and 4 bases from J; bases unmatched to any gene: 7. Germline assignment: CDR1 SGHDN and CDR2 FVKESK. The CDR3: CASSQAQRDRATEAFF. CDR3 sequence (DNA): TGTGCCAGCAGCCAAGCCCAGCGGGACAGGGCCACTGAAGCTTTCTTT.